This TCR beta chain was captured by sequencing in a study of T cells in localized non-small cell lung cancer (dated by TCRdb to 2018 to 2020). Notes on the research overall: Comparing tumors with uninvolved tumor-adjacent lungs, the study looked at the T cell repertoires of 200 to 250 patients with early-stage NSCLC. NSCLC patients had a mean age of around 66 years, and around 140 were male and 107 female. The cohort comprised around 250 treatment-naïve NSCLC patients with resected, localized lung tumors. The full study reports these points: Higher T cell density in blood was associated with longer overall survival, whereas higher clonality in adjacent lung was associated with shorter survival. A median of around 50 of the top 100 tumor clones were detected in paired uninvolved adjacent lung, and around 30 of these tumor clones were also found among the top 100 clones of the paired uninvolved adjacent lung. Because the study design was exploratory, TCR variables were selected using unadjusted p-values without false-discovery rate correction. Multi-region tumor sequencing was not performed, so intratumor heterogeneity could not be excluded. Uninvolved tumor-adjacent lung showed the highest T cell clonality, higher than tumor, which suggests more focused antigenic responses in the uninvolved tumor-adjacent lung.

The immunoSEQ Assay was used to sequence TCR beta CDR3 regions from DNA. The paper's data handling went like this. To compute T cell density, TCR beta template counts were normalized to usable DNA, which was estimated by amplifying housekeeping genes. Using the preseqR package, richness was estimated by extrapolating to 120,000 templates for tissue samples and 400,000 templates for PBMC samples. Clonality was defined by subtracting Pielou's evenness from one. Tissue-enriched TCRs were identified by differential abundance testing using productive amino-acid clonotypes, minimum total count 5 and alpha 0.1. The Jaccard Index and the Morisita Overlap Index were used to measure how much the repertoires overlapped between compartments. GLIPH clustered TCR beta CDR3s with public tetramer-defined viral CDR3s; viral motifs required at least three viral sequences plus V-gene enrichment. TCRdb holds this immuneACCESS table with in-frame rearrangements only. Some clones are missing; in checked studies, unresolved V genes explain under half, and the rest has no known cause. V and J calls and clone size come straight from that table; D and trimming were deduced from the DNA. Here the sample has around 50,000 clones; roughly 89% occur a single time. Over 15% of the sample is in the top ten clones.

Compared with germline, V lacks 5 bases and J lacks 1 base; bases without a gene match: 5. As encoded in the germline V gene, CDR1 is ENHRY while CDR2 is SYGVKD. The CDR3 goes from the cysteine to the phenylalanine over 14 residues. Only the CDR3 region is kept as DNA, spanning 42 bases read in frame from base 1. At diagnosis, tumor, uninvolved tumor-adjacent lung and peripheral blood were collected and then preserved as a mix of FFPE and fresh-frozen material. For TCR repertoire profiling, the blood samples were analyzed as peripheral blood mononuclear cells. Comment on this clone: Its antigen is currently not known. Base qualities are not provided; no much larger clone lies one nucleotide away.

The clonotype originates from a male donor older than 55 with stage III squamous cell lung carcinoma. Recombination connected TRBV10-3 to TRBJ2-7, and 7 junctional nucleotides match TRBD1. The sequenced sample was peripheral blood, obtained before any cancer treatment. The CDR3 here reads CAISPQTGSYEQYF. In nucleotide form, the sequence is TGTGCCATCAGTCCACAGACAGGGTCCTACGAGCAGTACTTC.